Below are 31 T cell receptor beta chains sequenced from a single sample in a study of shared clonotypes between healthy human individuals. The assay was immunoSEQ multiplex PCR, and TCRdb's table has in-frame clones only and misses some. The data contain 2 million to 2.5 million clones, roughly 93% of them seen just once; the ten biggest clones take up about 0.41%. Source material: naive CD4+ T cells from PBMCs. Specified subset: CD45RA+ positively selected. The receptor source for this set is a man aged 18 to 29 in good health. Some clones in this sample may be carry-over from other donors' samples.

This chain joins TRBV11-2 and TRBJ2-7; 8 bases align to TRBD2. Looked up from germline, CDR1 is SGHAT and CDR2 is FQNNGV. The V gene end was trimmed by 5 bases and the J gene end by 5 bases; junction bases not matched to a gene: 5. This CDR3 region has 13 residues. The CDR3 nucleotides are TGTGCCAGCAGCGGCGGGAGGCTAAACGAGCAGTACTTC. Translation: CASSGGRLNEQYF. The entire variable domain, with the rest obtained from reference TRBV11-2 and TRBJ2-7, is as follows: EAGVAQSPRYKIIEKRQSVAFWCNPISGHATLYWYQQILGQGPKLLIQFQNNGVVDDSQLPKDRFSAERLKGVDSTLKIQPAKLEDSAVYLCASSGGRLNEQYFGPGTRLTVT.

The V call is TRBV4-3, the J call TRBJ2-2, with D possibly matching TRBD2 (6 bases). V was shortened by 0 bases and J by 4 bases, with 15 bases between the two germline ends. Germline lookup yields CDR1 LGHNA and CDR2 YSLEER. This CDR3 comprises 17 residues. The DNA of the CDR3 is TGCGCCAGCAGCCAAGATTCGAGCGGAGGGCCCACCGGGGAGCTGTTTTTT. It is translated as CASSQDSSGGPTGELFF.

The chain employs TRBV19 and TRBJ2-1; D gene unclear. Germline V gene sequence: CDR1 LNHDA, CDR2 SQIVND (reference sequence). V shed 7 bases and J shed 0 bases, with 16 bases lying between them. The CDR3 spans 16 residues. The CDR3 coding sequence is TGTGCCAGTACCCCCAGACACCTAAGCTCCTACAATGAGCAGTTCTTC. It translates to CASTPRHLSSYNEQFF.

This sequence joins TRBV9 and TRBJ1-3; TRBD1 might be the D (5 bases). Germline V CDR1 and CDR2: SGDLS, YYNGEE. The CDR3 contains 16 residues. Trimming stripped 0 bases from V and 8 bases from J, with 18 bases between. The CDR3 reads CASSVEALGGLDTIYF. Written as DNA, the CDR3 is TGTGCCAGCAGCGTAGAAGCCCTCGGGGGGTTGGACACCATATATTTT.

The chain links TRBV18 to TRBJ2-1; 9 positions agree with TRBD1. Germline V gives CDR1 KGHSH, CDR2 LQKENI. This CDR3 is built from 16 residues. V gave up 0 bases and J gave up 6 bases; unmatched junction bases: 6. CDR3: CASSPPRDRVFNEQFF. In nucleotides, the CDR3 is TGTGCCAGCTCACCACCTCGGGACAGGGTGTTCAATGAGCAGTTCTTC.

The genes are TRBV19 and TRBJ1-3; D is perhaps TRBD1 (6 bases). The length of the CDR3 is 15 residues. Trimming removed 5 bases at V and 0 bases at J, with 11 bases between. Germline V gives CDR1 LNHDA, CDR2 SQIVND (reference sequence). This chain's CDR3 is CASSGRDTSGNTIYF. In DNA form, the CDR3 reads TGTGCCAGTAGTGGACGGGACACCTCTGGAAACACCATATATTTT.

The CDR3 sequence is CASSSPGVPGTQYF. The CDR3 DNA is TGTGCCAGCAGTTCACCAGGGGTCCCGGGGACCCAGTACTTC. V is TRBV28 and J is TRBJ2-5; a weak D match, TRBD1 (6 bases). CDR3 length: 14 residues. Germline-derived CDR1 and CDR2 are MDHEN and SYDVKM. Trimming removed 4 bases at V and 7 bases at J, with 16 bases between.

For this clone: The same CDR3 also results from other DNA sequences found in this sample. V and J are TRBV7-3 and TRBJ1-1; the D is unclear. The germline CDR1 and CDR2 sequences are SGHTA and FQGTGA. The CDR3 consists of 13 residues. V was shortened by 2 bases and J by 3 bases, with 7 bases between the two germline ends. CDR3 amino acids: CASSLRGDTEAFF. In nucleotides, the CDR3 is TGTGCCAGCAGCTTACGCGGGGACACTGAAGCTTTCTTT.

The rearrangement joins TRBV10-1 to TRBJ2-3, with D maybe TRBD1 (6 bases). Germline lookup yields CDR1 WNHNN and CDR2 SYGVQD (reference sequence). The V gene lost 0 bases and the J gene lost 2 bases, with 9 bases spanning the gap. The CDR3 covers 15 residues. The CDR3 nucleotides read TGCGCCAGCAGTGAGTCAGTGGGGGCCACAGATACGCAGTATTTT. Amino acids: CASSESVGATDTQYF.

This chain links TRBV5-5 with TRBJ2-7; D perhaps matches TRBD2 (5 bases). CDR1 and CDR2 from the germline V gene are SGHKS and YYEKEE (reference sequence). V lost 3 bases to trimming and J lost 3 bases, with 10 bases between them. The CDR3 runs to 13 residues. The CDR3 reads CASSSVSVYEQYF. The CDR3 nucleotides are TGTGCCAGCAGCTCCGTTAGCGTCTACGAGCAGTACTTC.

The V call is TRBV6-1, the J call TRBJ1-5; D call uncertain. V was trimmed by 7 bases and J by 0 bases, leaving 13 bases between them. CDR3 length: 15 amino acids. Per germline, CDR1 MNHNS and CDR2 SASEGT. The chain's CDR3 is CASKAPWGSNQPQHF. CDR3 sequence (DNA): TGTGCCAGCAAGGCCCCATGGGGTAGCAATCAGCCCCAGCATTTT.

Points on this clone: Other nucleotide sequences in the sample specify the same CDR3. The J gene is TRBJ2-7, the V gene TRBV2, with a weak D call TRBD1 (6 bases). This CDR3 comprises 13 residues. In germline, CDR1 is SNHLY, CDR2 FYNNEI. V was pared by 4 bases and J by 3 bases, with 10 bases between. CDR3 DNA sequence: TGTGCCAGCAGTGTGGACAGAGTCTACGAGCAGTACTTC. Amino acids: CASSVDRVYEQYF.

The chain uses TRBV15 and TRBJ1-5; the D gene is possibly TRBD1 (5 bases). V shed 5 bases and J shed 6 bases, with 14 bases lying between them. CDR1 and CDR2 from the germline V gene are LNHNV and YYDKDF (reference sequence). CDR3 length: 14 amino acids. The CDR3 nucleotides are TGTGCCACCAGCCCTGGGGGGTCCGGTCAGCCCCAGCATTTT. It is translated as CATSPGGSGQPQHF. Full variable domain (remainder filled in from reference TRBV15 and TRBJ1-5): DAMVIQNPRYQVTQFGKPVTLSCSQTLNHNVMYWYQQKSSQAPKLLFHYYDKDFNNEADTPDNFQSRRPNTSFCFLDIRSPGLGDTAMYLCATSPGGSGQPQHFGDGTRLSIL.

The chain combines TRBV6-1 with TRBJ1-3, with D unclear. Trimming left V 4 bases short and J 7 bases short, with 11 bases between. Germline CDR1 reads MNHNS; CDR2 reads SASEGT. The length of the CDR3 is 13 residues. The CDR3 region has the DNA TGTGCCAGCAGTGCCGGCCTGGGGAACACCATATATTTT. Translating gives CASSAGLGNTIYF.

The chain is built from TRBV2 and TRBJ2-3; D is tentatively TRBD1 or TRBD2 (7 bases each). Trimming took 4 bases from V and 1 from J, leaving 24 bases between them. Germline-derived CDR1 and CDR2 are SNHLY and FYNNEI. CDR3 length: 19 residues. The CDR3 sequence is CASSGPGQSTLAGTDTQYF. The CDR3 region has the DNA TGTGCCAGCAGTGGGCCGGGACAGTCCACTCTAGCGGGCACAGATACGCAGTATTTT.

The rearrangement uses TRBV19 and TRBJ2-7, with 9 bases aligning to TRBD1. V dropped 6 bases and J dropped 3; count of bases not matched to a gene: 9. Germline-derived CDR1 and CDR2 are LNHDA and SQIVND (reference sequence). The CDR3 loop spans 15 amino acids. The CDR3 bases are TGTGCCAGTAGAGCGGACAGGGGTTCGATCTACGAGCAGTACTTC. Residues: CASRADRGSIYEQYF.

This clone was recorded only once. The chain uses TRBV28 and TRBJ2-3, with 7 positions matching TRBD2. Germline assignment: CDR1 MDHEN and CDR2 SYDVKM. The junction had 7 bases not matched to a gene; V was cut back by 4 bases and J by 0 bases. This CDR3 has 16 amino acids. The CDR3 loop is CASSYPGGTSTDTQYF. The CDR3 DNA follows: TGTGCCAGCAGTTACCCCGGGGGGACCAGCACAGATACGCAGTATTTT.

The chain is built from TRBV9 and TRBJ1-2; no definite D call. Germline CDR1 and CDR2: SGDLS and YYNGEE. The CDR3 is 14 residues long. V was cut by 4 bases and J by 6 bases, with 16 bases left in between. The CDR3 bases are TGTGCCAGCAGCTTATATAGCGGTAAGGATGGCTACACCTTC. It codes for CASSLYSGKDGYTF.

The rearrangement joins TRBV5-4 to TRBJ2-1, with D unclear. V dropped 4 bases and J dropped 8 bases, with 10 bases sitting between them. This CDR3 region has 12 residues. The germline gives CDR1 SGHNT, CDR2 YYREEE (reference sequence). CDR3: CASSPGLDEQFF. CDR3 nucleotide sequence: TGTGCCAGCAGCCCCGGTCTGGATGAGCAGTTCTTC.

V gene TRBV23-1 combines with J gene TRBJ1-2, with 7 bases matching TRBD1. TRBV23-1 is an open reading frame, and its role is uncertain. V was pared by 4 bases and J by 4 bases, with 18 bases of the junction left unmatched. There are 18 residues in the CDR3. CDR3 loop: CASSLDKKTGRTPYGYTF. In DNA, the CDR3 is TGCGCCAGCAGTCTCGACAAAAAGACAGGGCGGACTCCCTATGGCTACACCTTC.

CDR3: CASSLGTGRMNTEAFF. The CDR3 bases are TGTGCCAGCAGCTTAGGAACTGGCCGAATGAACACTGAAGCTTTCTTT. V is TRBV11-2 and J is TRBJ1-1; D gene uncertain. Germline lookup yields CDR1 SGHAT and CDR2 FQNNGV. The V and J ends lost 1 base and 0 bases respectively, with 12 bases between them. The CDR3 spans 16 residues.

The chain's CDR3 is CASEGTGGIDTQYF. The CDR3 nucleotides are TGTGCCAGCGAAGGGACAGGAGGGATAGATACGCAGTATTTT. This chain joins TRBV28 and TRBJ2-3; 8 bases fit TRBD1. Per the germline V gene, CDR1 is MDHEN and CDR2 is SYDVKM. Germline trimming cut 8 bases from V and 5 bases from J; bases unmatched to any gene: 9. The CDR3 consists of 14 residues.

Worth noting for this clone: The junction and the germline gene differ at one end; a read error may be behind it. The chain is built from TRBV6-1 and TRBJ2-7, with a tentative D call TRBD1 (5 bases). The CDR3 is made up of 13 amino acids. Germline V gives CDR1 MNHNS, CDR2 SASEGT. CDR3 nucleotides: TGTGCCAGCACCTTGGACACGCTTCGGAGTCCTCTCTTC. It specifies CASTLDTLRSPLF.

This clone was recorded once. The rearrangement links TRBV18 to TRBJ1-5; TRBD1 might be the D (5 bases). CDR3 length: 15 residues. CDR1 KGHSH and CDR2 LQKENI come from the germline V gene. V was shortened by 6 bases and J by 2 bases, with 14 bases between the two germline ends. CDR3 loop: CASSLGGQGNQPQHF. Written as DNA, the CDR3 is TGTGCCAGCTCTCTGGGGGGTCAGGGCAATCAGCCCCAGCATTTT.

CDR3 bases: TGCGCCAGCAGCCGGGGACAGGGGGATGAAAAACTGTTTTTT. The encoded protein is CASSRGQGDEKLFF. This sequence joins TRBV5-1 and TRBJ1-4, with 11 bases aligning to TRBD1. Unmatched junction bases numbered 2, after V lost 4 bases and J lost 6 bases. Germline CDR1 reads SGHRS; CDR2 reads YFSETQ. This CDR3 has 14 residues.

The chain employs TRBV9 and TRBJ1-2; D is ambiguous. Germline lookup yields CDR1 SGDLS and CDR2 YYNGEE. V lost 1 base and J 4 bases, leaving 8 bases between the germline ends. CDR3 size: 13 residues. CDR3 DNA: TGTGCCAGCAGCGTAACAGATCTCTATGGCTACACCTTC. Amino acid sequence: CASSVTDLYGYTF.

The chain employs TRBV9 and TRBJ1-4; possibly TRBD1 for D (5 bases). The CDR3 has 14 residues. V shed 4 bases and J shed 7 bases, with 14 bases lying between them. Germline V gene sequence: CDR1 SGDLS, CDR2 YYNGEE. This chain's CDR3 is CASSSGVRFEKLFF. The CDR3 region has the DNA TGTGCCAGCAGCTCGGGGGTAAGGTTTGAAAAACTGTTTTTT.

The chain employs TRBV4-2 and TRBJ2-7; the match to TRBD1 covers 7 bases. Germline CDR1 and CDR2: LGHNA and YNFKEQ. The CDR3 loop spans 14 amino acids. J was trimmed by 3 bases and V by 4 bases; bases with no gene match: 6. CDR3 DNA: TGTGCCAGCAGCCCGCCGGGACAGATCTACGAGCAGTACTTC. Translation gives CASSPPGQIYEQYF.

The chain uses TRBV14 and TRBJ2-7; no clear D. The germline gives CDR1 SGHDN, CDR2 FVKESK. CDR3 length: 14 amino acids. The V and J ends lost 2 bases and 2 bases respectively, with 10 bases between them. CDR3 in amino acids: CASSQWPGTYEQYF. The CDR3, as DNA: TGTGCCAGCAGCCAATGGCCTGGTACCTACGAGCAGTACTTC.

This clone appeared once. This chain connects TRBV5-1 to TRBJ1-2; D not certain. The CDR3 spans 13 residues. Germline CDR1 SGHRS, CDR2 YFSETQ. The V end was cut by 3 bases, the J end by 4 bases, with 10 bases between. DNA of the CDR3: TGCGCCAGCAGCTACGATCTATTCTATGGCTACACCTTC. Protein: CASSYDLFYGYTF.

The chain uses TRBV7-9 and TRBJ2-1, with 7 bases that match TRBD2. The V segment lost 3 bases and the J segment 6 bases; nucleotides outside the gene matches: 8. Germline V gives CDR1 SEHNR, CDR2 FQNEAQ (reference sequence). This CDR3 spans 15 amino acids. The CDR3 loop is CASSLAVPGGNEQFF. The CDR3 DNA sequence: TGTGCCAGCAGCTTGGCGGTCCCGGGGGGCAATGAGCAGTTCTTC.